Each of the 5 T cell receptor beta chains below was sequenced from the same sample in a study of cytomegalovirus exposure and HLA in healthy donors. Profiling relied on immunoSEQ multiplex PCR, and the TCRdb table lists in-frame clones only, not all of them. The table has roughly 310,000 clones, roughly 86% seen once; the top ten hold roughly 0.96%. The specimen sequenced was PBMCs. The receptors stem from a man aged 25-40 years in good health and CMV-seronegative.

This chain uses TRBV6-5 with TRBJ1-2; D remains ambiguous. V was trimmed by 2 bases and J by 1 base, leaving 14 bases between them. Germline V gene sequence: CDR1 MNHEY, CDR2 SVGAGI. CDR3 length: 16 amino acids. The CDR3 DNA reads TGTGCCAGCAGTTACCCCACACTCGGAGGTAACTATGGCTACACCTTC. Amino acids: CASSYPTLGGNYGYTF.

This clone was detected only once. The gene calls are TRBV9 and TRBJ1-4, with TRBD1 identical over 7 bases. The V and J ends lost 2 bases and 3 bases, in that order; junction bases with no gene match: 4. Germline CDR1 SGDLS, CDR2 YYNGEE. There are 15 residues in the CDR3. The CDR3 region is CASSVRTGPNEKLFF. CDR3 sequence (DNA): TGTGCCAGCAGCGTCAGGACAGGTCCTAATGAAAAACTGTTTTTT.

This sequence joins TRBV2 and TRBJ2-1; D possibly corresponds to TRBD1 (6 bases). The CDR3 extends over 15 amino acids. CDR1 is SNHLY, CDR2 FYNNEI, per germline. Trimming cost V 1 base and J 4 bases, with 11 bases left between them. CDR3 amino acids: CASSEGGPLYNEQFF. DNA for the CDR3: TGTGCCAGCAGTGAAGGGGGGCCTCTTTACAATGAGCAGTTCTTC.

This sequence joins TRBV5-1 and TRBJ2-3, with TRBD2 matching over 9 bases. CDR3 length: 17 residues. J was trimmed by 2 bases and V by 3 bases; bases with no gene match: 10. The germline V gene has CDR1 SGHRS and CDR2 YFSETQ. As DNA, the CDR3 is TGCGCCAGCAGCTCTGGTTTGCGGGGGGGCAACACAGATACGCAGTATTTT. Residues: CASSSGLRGGNTDTQYF.

The chain couples TRBV15 to TRBJ1-5, with 9 bases identical to TRBD1. CDR1 is LNHNV, CDR2 YYDKDF, per germline (reference sequence). The J segment lost 0 bases and the V segment lost 5 bases, leaving 5 bases of the junction unmatched. The CDR3 loop spans 16 amino acids. The CDR3 loop reads CATSARDRASNQPQHF. The DNA of the CDR3 is TGTGCCACCAGCGCCCGGGACAGGGCTAGCAATCAGCCCCAGCATTTT.